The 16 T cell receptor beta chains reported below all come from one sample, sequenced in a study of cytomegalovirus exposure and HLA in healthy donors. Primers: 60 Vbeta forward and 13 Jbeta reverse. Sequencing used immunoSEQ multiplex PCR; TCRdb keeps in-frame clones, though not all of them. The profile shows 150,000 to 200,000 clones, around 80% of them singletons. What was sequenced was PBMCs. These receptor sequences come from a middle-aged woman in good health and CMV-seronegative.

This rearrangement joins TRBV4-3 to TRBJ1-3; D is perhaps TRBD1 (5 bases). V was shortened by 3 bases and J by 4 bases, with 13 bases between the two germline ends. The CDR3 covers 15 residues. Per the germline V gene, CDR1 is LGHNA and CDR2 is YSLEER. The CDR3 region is CASSQLVGPGNTIYF. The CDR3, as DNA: TGCGCCAGCAGCCAGTTGGTGGGGCCCGGAAACACCATATATTTT.

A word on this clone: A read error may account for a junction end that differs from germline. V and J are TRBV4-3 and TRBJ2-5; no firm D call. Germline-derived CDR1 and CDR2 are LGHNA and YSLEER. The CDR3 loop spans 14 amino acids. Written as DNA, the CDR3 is TGCGCCAACAGCCAAGATCCAGATCAAGAGACCCAGTACTTC. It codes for CANSQDPDQETQYF.

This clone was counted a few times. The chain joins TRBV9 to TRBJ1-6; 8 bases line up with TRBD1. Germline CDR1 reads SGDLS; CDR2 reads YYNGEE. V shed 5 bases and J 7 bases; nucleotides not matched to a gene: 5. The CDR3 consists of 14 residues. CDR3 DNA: TGTGCCAGCAGTATACAGGGGGAGAATTCACCCCTCCACTTT. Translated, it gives CASSIQGENSPLHF.

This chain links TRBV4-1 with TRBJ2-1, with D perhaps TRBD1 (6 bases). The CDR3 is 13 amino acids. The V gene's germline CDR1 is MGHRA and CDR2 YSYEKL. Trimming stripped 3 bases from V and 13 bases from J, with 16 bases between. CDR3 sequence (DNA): TGCGCCAGCAGCCACCAGGGGAGCGGTAATCAGTTCTTC. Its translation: CASSHQGSGNQFF.

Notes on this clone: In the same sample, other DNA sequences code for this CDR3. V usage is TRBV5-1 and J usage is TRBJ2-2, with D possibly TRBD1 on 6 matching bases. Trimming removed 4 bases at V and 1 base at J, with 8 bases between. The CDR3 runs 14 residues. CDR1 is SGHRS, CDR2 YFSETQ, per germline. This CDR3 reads CASSLGQNTGELFF. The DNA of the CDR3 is TGCGCCAGCAGCCTGGGACAGAACACCGGGGAGCTGTTTTTT. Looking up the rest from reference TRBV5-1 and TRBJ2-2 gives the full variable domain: KAGVTQTPRYLIKTRGQQVTLSCSPISGHRSVSWYQQTPGQGLQFLFEYFSETQRNKGNFPGRFSGRQFSNSRSEMNVSTLELGDSALYLCASSLGQNTGELFFGEGSRLTVL.

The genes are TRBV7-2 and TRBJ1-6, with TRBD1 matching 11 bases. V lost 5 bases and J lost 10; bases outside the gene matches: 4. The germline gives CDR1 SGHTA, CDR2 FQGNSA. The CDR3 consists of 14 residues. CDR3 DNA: TGTGCCAGCAGCGCGGGACAGGGGGAGTCACCCCTCCACTTT. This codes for CASSAGQGESPLHF.

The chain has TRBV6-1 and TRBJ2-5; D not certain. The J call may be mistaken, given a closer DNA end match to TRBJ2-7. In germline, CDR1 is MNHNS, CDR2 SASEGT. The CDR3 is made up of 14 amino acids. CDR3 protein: CASSDFGRSYEQYF. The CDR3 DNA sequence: TGTGCCAGCAGTGACTTCGGTCGCTCCTACGAGCAGTACTTC.

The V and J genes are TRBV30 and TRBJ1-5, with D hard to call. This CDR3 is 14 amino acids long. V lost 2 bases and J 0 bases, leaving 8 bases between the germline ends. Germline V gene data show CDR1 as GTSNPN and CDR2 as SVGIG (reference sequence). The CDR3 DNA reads TGTGCCTGGAGTAATGGGCTTAGCAATCAGCCCCAGCATTTT. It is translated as CAWSNGLSNQPQHF.

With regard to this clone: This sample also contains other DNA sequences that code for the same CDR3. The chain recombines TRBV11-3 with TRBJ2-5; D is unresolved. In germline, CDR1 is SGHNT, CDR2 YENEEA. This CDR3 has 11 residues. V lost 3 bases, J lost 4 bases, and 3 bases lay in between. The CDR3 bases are TGTGCCAGCAGCTTGCGAGAGACCCAGTACTTC. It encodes CASSLRETQYF. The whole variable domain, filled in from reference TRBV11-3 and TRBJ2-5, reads EAGVVQSPRYKIIEKKQPVAFWCNPISGHNTLYWYLQNLGQGPELLIRYENEEAVDDSQLPKDRFSAERLKGVDSTLKIQPAELGDSAVYLCASSLRETQYFGPGTRLLVL.

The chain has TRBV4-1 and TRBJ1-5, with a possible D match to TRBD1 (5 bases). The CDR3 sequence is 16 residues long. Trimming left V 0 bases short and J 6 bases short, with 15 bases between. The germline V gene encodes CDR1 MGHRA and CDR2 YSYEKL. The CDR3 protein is CASSQEQGPNAQPQHF. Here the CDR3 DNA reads TGCGCCAGCAGCCAAGAGCAGGGCCCAAATGCTCAGCCCCAGCATTTT.

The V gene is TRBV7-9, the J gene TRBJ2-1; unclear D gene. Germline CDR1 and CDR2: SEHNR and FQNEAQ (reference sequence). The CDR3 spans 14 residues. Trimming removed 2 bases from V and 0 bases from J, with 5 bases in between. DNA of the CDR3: TGTGCCAGCAGCTTATCTAGCTCCTACAATGAGCAGTTCTTC. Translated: CASSLSSSYNEQFF.

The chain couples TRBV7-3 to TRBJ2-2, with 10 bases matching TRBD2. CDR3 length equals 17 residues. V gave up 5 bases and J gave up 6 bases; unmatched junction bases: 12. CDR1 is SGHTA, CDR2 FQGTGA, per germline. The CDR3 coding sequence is TGTGCCAGCAGCCCGGGGCTAGCGGGAGATGGGTCCGGGGAGCTGTTTTTT. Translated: CASSPGLAGDGSGELFF. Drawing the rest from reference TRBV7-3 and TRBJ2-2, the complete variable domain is GAGVSQTPSNKVTEKGKYVELRCDPISGHTALYWYRQSLGQGPEFLIYFQGTGAADDSGLPNDRFFAVRPEGSVSTLKIQRTERGDSAVYLCASSPGLAGDGSGELFFGEGSRLTVL.

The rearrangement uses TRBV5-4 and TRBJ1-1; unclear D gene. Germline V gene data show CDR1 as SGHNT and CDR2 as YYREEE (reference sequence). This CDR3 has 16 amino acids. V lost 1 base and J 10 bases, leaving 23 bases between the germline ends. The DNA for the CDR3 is TGTGCCAGCAGCTTGTATTCACTGGGCTCGACCTCTGGAGCTTTCTTT. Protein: CASSLYSLGSTSGAFF.

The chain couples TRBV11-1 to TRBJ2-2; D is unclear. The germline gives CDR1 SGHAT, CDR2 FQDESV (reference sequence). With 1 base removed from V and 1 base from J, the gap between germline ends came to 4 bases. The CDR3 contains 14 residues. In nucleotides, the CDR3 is TGTGCCAGCAGCTTAGGCGGGAACACCGGGGAGCTGTTTTTT. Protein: CASSLGGNTGELFF.

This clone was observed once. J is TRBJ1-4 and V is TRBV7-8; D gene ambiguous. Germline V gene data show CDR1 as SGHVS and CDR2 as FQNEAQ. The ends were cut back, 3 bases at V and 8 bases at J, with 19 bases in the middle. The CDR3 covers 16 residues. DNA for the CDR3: TGTGCCAGCAGCTTTGCAGCGGCGGGGAGTCGGGAAAAACTGTTTTTT. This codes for CASSFAAAGSREKLFF.

The CDR3 DNA reads as TGTGCCAGCAGCCCCCCCCCGGGGGAGGAGACCCAGTACTTC. Translating it yields CASSPPPGEETQYF. The chain joins TRBV9 to TRBJ2-5, with D perhaps TRBD2 (6 bases). Germline V gives CDR1 SGDLS, CDR2 YYNGEE. V was trimmed by 4 bases and J by 5 bases, leaving 15 bases between them. The CDR3 loop spans 14 amino acids.